The 3 T cell receptor beta chains presented below share a single source sample, sequenced in a study of shared clonotypes between healthy human individuals. Only in-frame clones appear in the TCRdb table, and some are missing; sequencing was by immunoSEQ multiplex PCR. The data hold roughly 2 million clones, with approximately 96% observed a single time. Sequencing was carried out using naive CD4+ T cells sorted from blood. Subset described: CD45RA+ positively selected. Source of these receptors: a man aged 18 to 30 in good health.

The chain employs TRBV7-2 and TRBJ1-2; 7 bases agree with TRBD1. The junction had 5 bases not matched to a gene; V was cut back by 5 bases and J by 2 bases. Per the germline V gene, CDR1 is SGHTA and CDR2 is FQGNSA. The CDR3 is 14 residues long. Written as DNA, the CDR3 is TGTGCCAGCAGCGCAGAACAGGGGAACTATGGCTACACCTTC. Amino acids: CASSAEQGNYGYTF.

The CDR3 DNA reads TGTGCCAGCAGCCGAAGACACCAGGGGGGCCACAATGGAGAGACCCAGTACTTC. It specifies CASSRRHQGGHNGETQYF. J is TRBJ2-5 and V is TRBV5-5; maybe TRBD1 (7 bases). Germline CDR1 and CDR2: SGHKS and YYEKEE (reference sequence). Trimming removed 4 bases from V and 4 bases from J, with 26 bases in between. The CDR3 spans 18 residues.

The chain has TRBV4-2 and TRBJ2-2; D may be TRBD2 (8 bases). V was trimmed by 0 bases and J by 4 bases, leaving 18 bases between them. Germline-derived CDR1 and CDR2 are LGHNA and YNFKEQ. This CDR3 comprises 18 residues. This CDR3 reads CASSQEKGAGGVTGELFF. In DNA form, the CDR3 reads TGTGCCAGCAGCCAAGAAAAGGGGGCGGGAGGCGTCACCGGGGAGCTGTTTTTT.